This T cell receptor beta chain was profiled in a study of somatic mutations in cytotoxic T cells in rheumatoid arthritis. Some clones are missing from TCRdb's copy, which holds only in-frame ones; the method was immunoSEQ multiplex PCR. The table has 9,500 to 15,000 clones, roughly four fifths seen once; the top ten hold approximately 15%. Points on this clone: What it recognizes is unknown.

Study-wide points: Greater age accompanied higher CD8+ clonality in rheumatoid arthritis patients, a pattern that was absent in healthy controls.

This CDR3 region has 15 residues. In germline, CDR1 is SGHVS, CDR2 FNYEAQ. V lost 1 base, J lost 4 bases, and 2 bases stayed unmatched. The source material was CD8+ T cells sorted from blood. This TCR was sampled from a woman in her fifties or sixties in good health. The chain links TRBV7-6 to TRBJ2-2, with TRBD1 matching 8 bases. The CDR3 loop is CASSLGTGTTGELFF. The CDR3 DNA reads TGTGCCAGCAGCTTAGGGACAGGGACCACCGGGGAGCTGTTTTTT.